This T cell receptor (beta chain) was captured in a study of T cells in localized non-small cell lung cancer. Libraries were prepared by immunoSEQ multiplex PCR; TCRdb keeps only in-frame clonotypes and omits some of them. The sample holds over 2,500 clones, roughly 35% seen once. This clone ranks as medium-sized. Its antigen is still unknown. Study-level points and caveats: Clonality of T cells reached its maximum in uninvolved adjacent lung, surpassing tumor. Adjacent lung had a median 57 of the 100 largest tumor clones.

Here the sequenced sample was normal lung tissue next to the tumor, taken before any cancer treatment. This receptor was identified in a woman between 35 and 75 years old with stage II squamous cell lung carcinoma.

CDR3 in amino acids: CASHNQDSPYEQYV. DNA of the CDR3: TGTGCCAGCCACAATCAGGACAGCCCCTACGAGCAGTACGTC. The chain joins TRBV10-3 to TRBJ2-7, with D maybe TRBD1 (6 bases). Germline V lookup: CDR1 ENHRY, CDR2 SYGVKD. The V gene lost 10 bases and the J gene lost 2 bases, with 18 bases spanning the gap. The CDR3 has 14 residues.